This TCR beta chain was sequenced during a study of a mutant IDH1 vaccine in newly diagnosed glioma. Study-level background: Males made up about 62% and females roughly 40% of treated patients, whose mean age was approximately 41 years.

The sample's time point: week 35, safety follow-up. Each dose of the vaccine consisted of 300 ug of mutant IDH1 20-mer peptide, with topical imiquimod. The V gene lost 3 bases and the J gene lost 1 base, with 12 bases spanning the gap. This CDR3 comprises 16 residues. Germline V gene lookup returns CDR1 LGHNA and CDR2 YSLEER. As for this clone: What it recognizes is unknown.

Assay used: immunoSEQ multiplex PCR; TCRdb lists only in-frame clones, some missing. The data contain 35,000 to 50,000 clones, about 92% of them singletons. The sample consisted of PBMCs, taken from a glioma patient whose treatment included an IDH1 peptide vaccine. The sequence was obtained from a man in his fifties or sixties with glioma. The V gene is TRBV4-3, the J gene TRBJ2-2, with D unresolved. CDR3 protein: CASSHYPKGNTGELFF. Here the CDR3 DNA reads TGCGCCAGCAGCCACTACCCTAAGGGGAACACCGGGGAGCTGTTTTTT.